The source of this TCR beta chain is a study of T cell repertoires in cytomegalovirus infection. Study in general: Indications of both CMV infection and matching HLA type were provided by public TCR beta signatures. General study results and limits: The response measured ex vivo was dominated by TCR beta clonotypes (HLA-C-restricted and CMV-specific).

Points on this clonotype: Its antigen is undetermined.

TCRdb reprocessed the reads with MiXCR, giving one entry per CDR3 protein. Seen here are about 900,000 distinct CDR3 sequences, around 30% observed once, and the top ten hold about an eighth. Germline CDR1 reads MNHEY; CDR2 reads SMNVEV (reference sequence). V was clipped by 4 bases and J by 4 bases; unmatched bases: 5. This CDR3 is built from 14 residues. The sequences come from cultured CD8+ T cells from PBMCs, collected from culture after CMV antigen stimulation. The sequence was obtained from a human donor in good health (CMV status not recorded). Some clones in this sample may be carry-over from other donors' samples. The chain employs TRBV27 and TRBJ1-1; 8 nucleotides align to TRBD1. The CDR3 sequence: CASSYGTGPTEAFF. In DNA form, the CDR3 reads TGTGCCAGCAGTTACGGGACAGGCCCCACTGAAGCTTTCTTT.